The present TCR beta chain was sequenced within a study of cytomegalovirus exposure and HLA in healthy donors. The PCR used 60 Vbeta and 13 Jbeta primers. Method: immunoSEQ multiplex PCR; TCRdb's copy keeps in-frame clones and lacks some. This repertoire includes roughly 60,000 clones. The study sampled nominally healthy donors, though unrecorded immune exposures were likely. This CDR3 has 15 amino acids. Trimming took 3 bases from V and 6 from J, leaving 14 bases between them. Germline V lookup: CDR1 MGHDK, CDR2 SYGVNS. Study results and caveats: Productive rates of about 90% or about 30% were seen for most TCR beta V segments in an earlier analysis. Several of the most significant clusters appeared linked to common viral pathogens, based on a later analysis.

As regards this clone: Its antigen is currently unknown.

This clonotype was sampled from a woman aged 18-29 years in good health and CMV-seronegative. The chain carries TRBV25-1 and TRBJ2-2; the D gene is possibly TRBD1 (6 bases). Sequenced: PBMCs. CDR3 bases: TGTGCCAGCAGTGATAACAGGGATTTGGCCGGGGAGCTGTTTTTT. It codes for CASSDNRDLAGELFF. The variable domain in full, with the rest retrieved from reference TRBV25-1 and TRBJ2-2, is EADIYQTPRYLVIGTGKKITLECSQTMGHDKMYWYQQDPGMELHLIHYSYGVNSTEKGDLSSESTVSRIRTEHFPLTLESARPSHTSQYLCASSDNRDLAGELFFGEGSRLTVL.